Shown below are 9 T cell receptor beta chains from a single sample sequenced in a study of blood T cell repertoires in COVID-19. This table comes from immunoSEQ multiplex PCR, and its TCRdb copy is limited to in-frame clones, with some not included. This sample carries about 270,000 clones, 81% of them seen once, and the ten largest clones take about 3.2%. The sequencing sample was made of peripheral blood. All receptors derive from a woman aged 60-70 years with active or convalescent COVID-19.

The genes are TRBV9 and TRBJ1-2; the D is unclear. CDR3 length: 15 amino acids. CDR1 is SGDLS, CDR2 YYNGEE, per germline. V lost 0 bases to trimming and J lost 1 base, with 10 bases between them. The CDR3 loop reads CASSVGGGSNYGYTF. CDR3 nucleotide sequence: TGTGCCAGCAGCGTAGGGGGAGGGAGTAACTATGGCTACACCTTC.

Note on this clone: In the same sample, other DNA sequences code for this CDR3. The genes are TRBV5-1 and TRBJ2-7; no clear D. The CDR3 length is 13 residues. Germline V CDR1 and CDR2: SGHRS, YFSETQ. Trimming took off 0 bases at V and 4 bases at J, with 8 bases between the two ends. CDR3 coding DNA: TGCGCCAGCAGCTTGGGTGGCGGTTACGAGCAGTACTTC. This sequence encodes CASSLGGGYEQYF.

V gene TRBV3-1 (or the pseudogene TRBV3-2) combines with J gene TRBJ1-6; D possibly corresponds to TRBD1 (6 bases). The CDR3 runs to 14 residues. Between the trimmed V and J ends, which lost 4 bases and 6 bases, there was a span of 10 bases. CDR1 LGHDT and CDR2 YNNKEL come from the germline V gene (reference sequence). DNA for the CDR3: TGTGCCAGCAGCCCCGGGACAACTAATTCACCCCTCCACTTT. Translated, it gives CASSPGTTNSPLHF.

V and J are TRBV6-5 and TRBJ1-3, with D hard to call. Germline lookup yields CDR1 MNHEY and CDR2 SVGAGI. V was shortened by 8 bases and J by 0 bases, with 14 bases between the two germline ends. This CDR3 has 15 amino acids. CDR3 sequence reads: CASALGAYSGNTIYF. CDR3 in DNA: TGTGCCAGCGCATTGGGAGCCTACTCTGGAAACACCATATATTTT.

CDR3 nucleotides: TGCGCCAGCAGCCAAGTCGGGGACAGGGAGGGGGATACGCAGTATTTT. It translates to CASSQVGDREGDTQYF. This rearrangement joins TRBV4-3 to TRBJ2-3; 9 positions match TRBD1. This CDR3 is built from 16 residues. Trimming at V came to 1 base and at J to 6 bases, leaving 8 bases not matched to a gene. CDR1 is LGHNA and CDR2 is YSLEER in the germline V gene.

Only one count was recorded for this clone. The chain couples TRBV3-1 (or the pseudogene TRBV3-2) to TRBJ1-1; maybe TRBD1 (5 bases). CDR1 and CDR2 from the germline V gene are LGHDT and YNNKEL (reference sequence). The ends were cut back, 3 bases at V and 1 base at J, with 9 bases in the middle. This CDR3 region has 14 residues. The DNA for the CDR3 is TGTGCCAGCAGCCACAGGGCTAAGAACACTGAAGCTTTCTTT. Translating gives CASSHRAKNTEAFF.

The CDR3 reads CASSKGSTEAFF. CDR3 nucleotide sequence: TGTGCCAGCAGCAAAGGTAGCACTGAAGCTTTCTTT. The chain combines TRBV21-1 with TRBJ1-1. TRBV21-1 is a pseudogene locus. This CDR3 has 12 amino acids.

The V and J genes are TRBV30 and TRBJ1-1; D possibly corresponds to TRBD1 (6 bases). This CDR3 spans 15 amino acids. Germline V CDR1 and CDR2: GTSNPN, SVGIG (reference sequence). With 0 bases removed from V and 7 bases from J, the gap between germline ends came to 18 bases. CDR3 residues: CAWSVGGGFKNEAFF. Here the CDR3 DNA reads TGTGCCTGGAGTGTAGGGGGGGGTTTTAAGAATGAAGCTTTCTTT.

The chain uses TRBV27 and TRBJ2-5; TRBD2 matches 12 bases. CDR3 length: 15 amino acids. Germline trimming cut 7 bases from V and 4 bases from J; bases unmatched to any gene: 7. From germline, CDR1 is MNHEY and CDR2 SMNVEV (reference sequence). The CDR3 DNA is TGTGCCAGCACATCTAGCGGGGGGGCCTCAGAGACCCAGTACTTC. This gives the protein CASTSSGGASETQYF.